Each of the 18 T cell receptor beta chains below was sequenced from the same sample in a study of blood T cell repertoires in COVID-19. The data were produced by immunoSEQ multiplex PCR, yet TCRdb's version contains in-frame clones alone and is incomplete. Among over 110,000 clones listed, less than 80% were seen once. Sequencing input: peripheral blood. The receptors come from a man aged 55 to 70 with acute or convalescent COVID-19.

This chain uses TRBV18 with TRBJ2-3; D may be TRBD2 (6 bases). Germline V lookup: CDR1 KGHSH, CDR2 LQKENI. V lost 6 bases and J 0 bases, leaving 7 bases between the germline ends. The CDR3 runs 13 residues. The CDR3 sequence is CASSRDSTDTQYF. In nucleotides, the CDR3 is TGTGCCAGCTCGCGGGACAGCACAGATACGCAGTATTTT.

The rearrangement links TRBV7-2 to TRBJ1-5; tentative D call: TRBD1 (6 bases). Germline loops: CDR1 SGHTA, CDR2 FQGNSA. Between the trimmed V and J ends, which lost 2 bases and 1 base, there was a span of 15 bases. The CDR3 loop spans 17 amino acids. The CDR3 coding sequence is TGTGCCAGCAGCTTATCCGCCCCGGGACACAGCAATCAGCCCCAGCATTTT. It yields the protein CASSLSAPGHSNQPQHF.

The chain has TRBV5-1 and TRBJ2-7, with 8 nucleotides matching TRBD2. J lost 3 bases, V lost 3 bases, and 2 bases had no gene match. Germline CDR1 is SGHRS and CDR2 is YFSETQ. There are 13 residues in the CDR3. CDR3 coding DNA: TGCGCCAGCAGCTCCGGGACTAGCTACGAGCAGTACTTC. It encodes CASSSGTSYEQYF.

V and J are TRBV5-6 and TRBJ2-3; D perhaps matches TRBD1 (5 bases). Trimming shortened V by 4 bases and J by 5 bases, and 8 bases separated the two germline ends. CDR1 SGHDT and CDR2 YYEEEE come from the germline V gene. The CDR3 consists of 12 residues. The CDR3 loop reads CASSVRVDTQYF. As DNA, the CDR3 is TGTGCCAGCAGCGTCAGGGTAGATACGCAGTATTTT. Based on the CDR3 plus reference TRBV5-6 and TRBJ2-3, the full variable domain is DAGVTQSPTHLIKTRGQQVTLRCSPKSGHDTVSWYQQALGQGPQFIFQYYEEEERQRGNFPDRFSGHQFPNYSSELNVNALLLGDSALYLCASSVRVDTQYFGPGTRLTVL.

V is TRBV6-5 and J is TRBJ1-4, with D perhaps matching TRBD1 (6 bases). Germline V gene data show CDR1 as MNHEY and CDR2 as SVGAGI. The CDR3 sequence is 12 residues long. V gave up 8 bases and J gave up 6 bases, with 10 bases separating them. Here the CDR3 reads CASGQTDEKLFF. The CDR3 DNA is TGTGCCAGCGGACAGACAGATGAAAAACTGTTTTTT.

J is TRBJ1-1 and V is TRBV6-5; possible D gene TRBD1, 6 bases. Trimming stripped 4 bases from V and 0 bases from J, with 9 bases between. Germline V lookup: CDR1 MNHEY, CDR2 SVGAGI. This CDR3 has 14 residues. The CDR3 here is CASSSQGLNTEAFF. The CDR3, as DNA: TGTGCCAGCAGTTCTCAGGGGTTGAACACTGAAGCTTTCTTT.

This clone was found many times. The chain couples TRBV6-5 to TRBJ1-4; D might be TRBD1 (5 bases). The germline V and J ends were trimmed by 4 bases and 8 bases, with 17 bases remaining between them. This CDR3 region has 15 residues. Germline CDR1 MNHEY, CDR2 SVGAGI. The CDR3 nucleotides are TGTGCCAGCAGTTTTGGAGGGGCCGAAGGGGAAAAACTGTTTTTT. Translation: CASSFGGAEGEKLFF.

The chain joins TRBV19 to TRBJ2-2; TRBD1 matches at 10 bases. V shed 3 bases, J shed 6 bases, and the junction held 7 bases outside the gene matches. The CDR3 runs to 16 residues. CDR1 LNHDA and CDR2 SQIVND come from the germline V gene (reference sequence). The CDR3 reads CASSIPTGQGSGELFF. CDR3 DNA sequence: TGTGCCAGTAGTATTCCTACGGGACAGGGGTCCGGGGAGCTGTTTTTT. The entire variable domain, with the rest obtained from reference TRBV19 and TRBJ2-2, is as follows: DGGITQSPKYLFRKEGQNVTLSCEQNLNHDAMYWYRQDPGQGLRLIYYSQIVNDFQKGDIAEGYSVSREKKESFPLTVTSAQKNPTAFYLCASSIPTGQGSGELFFGEGSRLTVL.

The chain links TRBV18 to TRBJ2-7; 7 bases fit TRBD1. This CDR3 has 15 amino acids. Germline lookup yields CDR1 KGHSH and CDR2 LQKENI. V lost 4 bases to trimming and J lost 6 bases; unmatched junction nucleotides: 12. CDR3 amino acids: CASSLPQGETFEQYF. DNA for the CDR3: TGTGCCAGCTCACTTCCGCAGGGGGAGACCTTCGAGCAGTACTTC. Full variable domain (remainder filled in from reference TRBV18 and TRBJ2-7): NAGVMQNPRHLVRRRGQEARLRCSPMKGHSHVYWYRQLPEEGLKFMVYLQKENIIDESGMPKERFSAEFPKEGPSILRIQQVVRGDSAAYFCASSLPQGETFEQYFGPGTRLTVT.

V is TRBV28 and J is TRBJ2-5, with 7 bases that match TRBD2. Germline V gene lookup returns CDR1 MDHEN and CDR2 SYDVKM. With 3 bases clipped from V and 5 bases from J, the junction kept 6 bases outside the gene matches. The CDR3 has 14 residues. Here the CDR3 DNA reads TGTGCCAGCAGTTTCGCGGGAGCCGGTGAGACCCAGTACTTC. This sequence encodes CASSFAGAGETQYF. Using reference TRBV28 and TRBJ2-5 for the parts outside the CDR3, the full variable domain is DVKVTQSSRYLVKRTGEKVFLECVQDMDHENMFWYRQDPGLGLRLIYFSYDVKMKEKGDIPEGYSVSREKKERFSLILESASTNQTSMYLCASSFAGAGETQYFGPGTRLLVL.

This chain links TRBV3-1 (or the pseudogene TRBV3-2) with TRBJ1-4; D perhaps matches TRBD1 (5 bases). The germline gives CDR1 LGHDT, CDR2 YNNKEL (reference sequence). The CDR3 consists of 12 residues. The V and J ends lost 4 bases and 11 bases respectively, with 11 bases between them. CDR3 region: CASSLPQGKLFF. Written as DNA, the CDR3 is TGTGCCAGCAGCCTTCCCCAGGGTAAACTGTTTTTT.

The rearrangement joins TRBV28 to TRBJ1-6, with TRBD1 as a possible D gene (6 bases). Germline V CDR1 and CDR2: MDHEN, SYDVKM. This CDR3 contains 14 residues. Trimming pared 9 bases from V and 6 bases from J, leaving 15 bases between. Here the CDR3 DNA reads TGTGCCAGTCGGTCTACAGGGTTTAATTCACCCCTCCACTTT. Encoded protein: CASRSTGFNSPLHF. The whole variable domain, filled in from reference TRBV28 and TRBJ1-6, reads DVKVTQSSRYLVKRTGEKVFLECVQDMDHENMFWYRQDPGLGLRLIYFSYDVKMKEKGDIPEGYSVSREKKERFSLILESASTNQTSMYLCASRSTGFNSPLHFGNGTRLTVT.

This clone was seen a handful of times. The chain links TRBV6-1 to TRBJ2-3; unclear D gene. V was trimmed by 2 bases and J by 6 bases, leaving 12 bases between them. Germline V gene lookup returns CDR1 MNHNS and CDR2 SASEGT. The CDR3 length is 14 residues. CDR3 sequence (DNA): TGTGCCAGCAGTGAACAACAGATACCGGATACGCAGTATTTT. Translated: CASSEQQIPDTQYF.

This clone was observed a few times. The V gene is TRBV6-2 or TRBV6-3, the J gene TRBJ1-1; a possible D gene is TRBD1 (5 bases). Germline V gene sequence: CDR1 MNHEY, CDR2 SVGEGT. The CDR3 has 11 amino acids. Deletions cut 2 bases from V and 8 bases from J, with 6 bases between. CDR3 loop: CASSYGAEAFF. The DNA of the CDR3 is TGTGCCAGCAGTTACGGGGCGGAAGCTTTCTTT.

Concerning this clone itself: A much larger clone is a single base away; this may be a read error. The chain has TRBV6-1 and TRBJ2-1; 9 bases line up with TRBD2. CDR1 MNHNS and CDR2 SASEGT come from the germline V gene. The CDR3 length is 15 residues. The V and J ends lost 3 bases and 9 bases, in that order; junction bases with no gene match: 9. The CDR3 reads CASSEAGGPFGEQFF. The DNA of the CDR3 is TGTGCCAGCAGTGAGGCGGGAGGGCCCTTCGGTGAGCAGTTCTTC.

The chain has TRBV2 and TRBJ1-1, with 7 positions matching TRBD1. Germline CDR1 SNHLY, CDR2 FYNNEI. V lost 4 bases, J lost 3 bases, and 8 bases stayed unmatched. The CDR3 runs to 15 residues. The CDR3 loop is CASSGDRVGDTEAFF. The CDR3 DNA sequence: TGTGCCAGCAGTGGAGACAGGGTGGGGGACACTGAAGCTTTCTTT.

The chain couples TRBV28 to TRBJ1-3; the D gene is possibly TRBD1 (5 bases). The V end lost 5 bases, the J end lost 3 bases, and 11 bases lay between the germline ends. This CDR3 has 14 residues. Per the germline V gene, CDR1 is MDHEN and CDR2 is SYDVKM. The CDR3 here is CASSPGLYGNTIYF. Here the CDR3 DNA reads TGTGCCAGCAGTCCAGGGTTGTATGGAAACACCATATATTTT.

J is TRBJ2-7 and V is TRBV28, with D maybe TRBD1 (7 bases). The germline V and J ends were trimmed by 2 bases and 0 bases, with 11 bases remaining between them. Germline V gene lookup returns CDR1 MDHEN and CDR2 SYDVKM. The CDR3 covers 15 residues. CDR3 amino acids: CASSLGGTDSYEQYF. The CDR3, as DNA: TGTGCCAGCAGTTTAGGCGGGACAGACTCCTACGAGCAGTACTTC.